This T cell receptor beta chain was identified during a study of cytomegalovirus exposure and HLA in healthy donors. Study context: The Caucasian-associated ancestry cluster held 80% to 90% of 300 to 450 genotyped donors.

The PCR used 60 Vbeta and 13 Jbeta primers. Libraries were prepared by immunoSEQ multiplex PCR; TCRdb keeps only in-frame clonotypes and omits some of them. The profile covers 150,000 to 200,000 clones, with approximately 86% appearing a single time and 1.5% to 2% taken by the ten largest. Donors consisted of healthy bone marrow donors. Comments on this clone: Its antigen remains unknown.

The study, taken as a whole, reports: Presence/absence analysis assumed near-uniform sequencing depth across donors.

Sequenced material: PBMCs. The clonotype comes from a young woman in good health and CMV-seronegative.

The CDR3 is CAGKTSGNYNEQFF. The DNA for the CDR3 is TGTGCCGGCAAGACTAGCGGGAACTACAATGAGCAGTTCTTC. The chain employs TRBV30 and TRBJ2-1, with TRBD2 matching 11 bases. This CDR3 has 14 residues. The V gene's germline CDR1 is GTSNPN and CDR2 SVGIG (reference sequence). The junction had 6 bases not matched to a gene; V was cut back by 8 bases and J by 3 bases.